This T cell receptor (beta chain) was documented in a study of blood T cell repertoires in COVID-19. As for the study in general: Both acute and convalescent COVID-19 samples were obtained from the United States, Italy and Spain.

Method: immunoSEQ multiplex PCR; TCRdb's copy keeps in-frame clones and lacks some. The data show more than 350,000 clones, with about 87% seen just once and 10% held by the top ten. With 5 bases removed from V and 0 bases from J, the gap between germline ends came to 11 bases. This CDR3 comprises 15 residues. Germline CDR1 MNHEY, CDR2 SVGAGI. The sequencing input was PBMCs or T cells enriched from blood (not recorded which). V usage is TRBV6-5 and J usage is TRBJ1-3, with unresolved D. This TCR was sampled from a woman aged 45 to 65 who had recovered from COVID-19. The CDR3 DNA follows: TGTGCCAGCAGTCCCCAGAACCCCTCTGGAAACACCATATATTTT. It specifies CASSPQNPSGNTIYF.